Sequencing of this T cell receptor beta chain was carried out in a study of T cell responses to AZD1222 COVID-19 vaccine. Study outcomes and limitations: Vaccine-associated CD4 TCRs spanned spike, dominant at 160-218 and 743-854. Of spike-specific TCRs, nearly half reportedly target regions left unmutated in variants. Clonal diversity was possibly underestimated, and the donors were mostly white British, with more females. Only a handful of people who got AZD1222 tested seropositive at baseline.

Some clones are missing from TCRdb's copy, which holds only in-frame ones; the method was immunoSEQ multiplex PCR. The sample shows approximately 110,000 clones, about 87% of them seen only once. In regard to this clone: What it binds is not known.

CDR3 length equals 14 residues. The ends lost 8 bases at V and 11 bases at J; junction bases unmatched: 14. Germline V gives CDR1 MNHNS, CDR2 SASEGT. The sample here was peripheral blood, taken on day 0 of AZD1222 vaccination. The TCR sequence derives from an adult in good health. The chain combines TRBV6-1 with TRBJ2-1, with 8 bases lining up with TRBD1. CDR3 sequence: CASGRDRTSQKQFF. CDR3 coding DNA: TGTGCCAGCGGCCGGGACAGGACTTCTCAAAAGCAGTTCTTC.